Sequencing of this TCR beta chain was carried out in a study of T cells after posttransplantation cyclophosphamide. The data were produced by immunoSEQ multiplex PCR, yet TCRdb's version contains in-frame clones alone and is incomplete. The sample lists 8,500 to 13,000 clones, around 80% occurring once. Germline V gives CDR1 ENHRY, CDR2 SYGVKD. Trimming took off 6 bases at V and 9 bases at J, with 18 bases between the two ends. The CDR3 totals 15 residues. Cyclophosphamide on days +3 and +4 followed busulfan-fludarabine conditioning and a marrow graft. The TCR was taken from a female patient aged 45-60 years who received an allogeneic stem cell transplant from a related donor, was CMV-positive, and had no GVHD. Some T cells may arise from the graft donor. The specimen comprised PBMCs, sampled after allogeneic stem cell transplant with posttransplant cyclophosphamide. V and J are TRBV10-3 and TRBJ1-6; D might be TRBD1 (5 bases). The CDR3 DNA is TGTGCCATCAGCGAGACAGACCGGGAGGGTTCACCCCTCCACTTT. The encoded protein is CAISETDREGSPLHF.